The rows below give T cell receptor beta chains drawn from one sample of a study of blood T cell repertoires in COVID-19. This table comes from immunoSEQ multiplex PCR, and its TCRdb copy is limited to in-frame clones, with some not included. The table records 300,000 to 400,000 clones, about 90% of them present only once. Input material: PBMCs or T cells enriched from blood (not recorded which). The source of these receptors is a woman aged 25 to 39 who had recovered from COVID-19. Each CDR3 is given with its conserved first and last residue. The D gene is left open where the match is weak. Clone size appears in some rows only: once, few, many, or a class for an expanded clone.

cdr3_nt cdr3_aa d_call cdr3_length v_call clone_size j_call
TGTGCCAGCAGTTTGCCGGGACAGGCAAGCACAGATACGCAGTATTTT CASSLPGQASTDTQYF TRBD1 16 TRBV28 NA TRBJ2-3
TGTGCCAGCAGTTACTCGGGACAGGGTACTACTGAAGCTTTCTTT CASSYSGQGTTEAFF TRBD1 15 TRBV6-2/TRBV6-3 NA TRBJ1-1
TGCGCCAGTGCCCTGGCGGCGGGGTACGAGCAGTACTTC CASALAAGYEQYF NA 13 TRBV5-1 NA TRBJ2-7
TGTGCCAGCAGTTACTCTCGCACCGGGGAGCTGTTTTTT CASSYSRTGELFF NA 13 TRBV6-5 NA TRBJ2-2
TGTGCCAGCATTATACAGGGGGCGCAGAATGCTTTCTTT CASIIQGAQNAFF TRBD1 13 TRBV6-5 few TRBJ1-1
TGTGCCAGCAGCTTAGAGGCAGGGAGGTCCTACGAGCAGTACTTC CASSLEAGRSYEQYF NA 15 TRBV7-9 NA TRBJ2-7
TGTGCCTGGAGTGTTGGGGGCACGAACACTGAAGCTTTCTTT CAWSVGGTNTEAFF NA 14 TRBV30 NA TRBJ1-1
TGTGCTAGTGGTCGGAGAGCGGGTCTCCACACAGATACGCAGTATTTT CASGRRAGLHTDTQYF NA 16 TRBV12-5 few TRBJ2-3
TGTGCCAGCAGCGAGGGCCCCAATCAAGAGACCCAGTACTTC CASSEGPNQETQYF NA 14 TRBV3-1/TRBV3-2 NA TRBJ2-5
TGTGCCAGCAGCTTAGCGCTCAGGGGGGCCTACAATGAGCAGTTCTTC CASSLALRGAYNEQFF NA 16 TRBV11-2 NA TRBJ2-1
TGTGCCTGGGGAGGGAGGAGTTTCTATGGCTACACCTTC CAWGGRSFYGYTF NA 13 TRBV30 NA TRBJ1-2
TGTGCCAGTAGTATTAGTCCCGGGGGACAGCCCCAGCATTTT CASSISPGGQPQHF NA 14 TRBV19 NA TRBJ1-5
TGTGCCAGCAGTGAAAGGGGCTCCTACAATGAGCAGTTCTTC CASSERGSYNEQFF NA 14 TRBV6-1 NA TRBJ2-1
TGCAGCGTTGAAGGGCAGTATAACACTGAAGCTTTCTTT CSVEGQYNTEAFF NA 13 TRBV29-1 NA TRBJ1-1
TGTGCCAGCAGCGCCGGACAGGGTGGCTATGGCTACACCTTC CASSAGQGGYGYTF TRBD1 14 TRBV7-9 NA TRBJ1-2
TGTGCCTGTTCCGTGCGAGGTAACTATGGCTACACCTTC CACSVRGNYGYTF NA 13 TRBV30 NA TRBJ1-2
TGTGCCAGTTCCGAACTTGGCAGGGGGCCAACCTACGAGCAGTACTTC CASSELGRGPTYEQYF TRBD1 16 TRBV2 NA TRBJ2-7
TGTGCCAGTAGTATAATAATTAGTCGGGGGAACAGGGAGACCCAGTACTTC CASSIIISRGNRETQYF NA 17 TRBV19 NA TRBJ2-5
TGTGCCAGCAGTGCCCAGGGCTTCAATCAGCCCCAGCATTTT CASSAQGFNQPQHF NA 14 TRBV27 once TRBJ1-5
TGTGCCAGCAGTTCCGTGAAGGGGGACCAGAGAATCTACGAGCAGTACTTC CASSSVKGDQRIYEQYF NA 17 TRBV28 NA TRBJ2-7
TGTGCCAGTAGTATGGAGGGGCGGGTTAACTATGGCTACACCTTC CASSMEGRVNYGYTF NA 15 TRBV19 NA TRBJ1-2
TGTGCCAGCAGCCTAGCGGGGGCAGAGACCCAGTACTTC CASSLAGAETQYF TRBD2 13 TRBV5-4 NA TRBJ2-5
TGTGCCAGCAGTCAGACAGGGAACACCGGGGAGCTGTTTTTT CASSQTGNTGELFF NA 14 TRBV28 NA TRBJ2-2
TGCGCCAGCAGGGTGGACAGTGAGCAGTTCTTC CASRVDSEQFF NA 11 TRBV5-1 NA TRBJ2-1
TGTGCCAGCAGCTACGGGGGGGCTGGGGAGCTGTTTTTT CASSYGGAGELFF TRBD2 13 TRBV11-3 NA TRBJ2-2
TGTGCCTGGAGGAAGCTTGTTAACCAAGAGACCCAGTACTTC CAWRKLVNQETQYF NA 14 TRBV30 NA TRBJ2-5
TGTGCCTGGACCCAAAACTCTGGAAACACCATATATTTT CAWTQNSGNTIYF NA 13 TRBV30 few TRBJ1-3
TGTGCCAGCAGCTTAAGAGGGGGCATCTCTGGAAACACCATATATTTT CASSLRGGISGNTIYF TRBD1 16 TRBV7-2 NA TRBJ1-3
TGTGCCAGCAGTTTAGGCGACAGAGAGGACGGCTACACCTTC CASSLGDREDGYTF NA 14 TRBV28 NA TRBJ1-2
TGTGCCAGCAGCTTAGGACAGAGATACACTGAAGCTTTCTTT CASSLGQRYTEAFF NA 14 TRBV11-2 NA TRBJ1-1
TGTGCCACCTTCCGGGACAGGGGTTTTGAATATGGCTACACCTTC CATFRDRGFEYGYTF TRBD1 15 TRBV19 NA TRBJ1-2
TGTGCCTGGACCCCTTATAGCACCGGGGAGCTGTTTTTT CAWTPYSTGELFF NA 13 TRBV30 once TRBJ2-2